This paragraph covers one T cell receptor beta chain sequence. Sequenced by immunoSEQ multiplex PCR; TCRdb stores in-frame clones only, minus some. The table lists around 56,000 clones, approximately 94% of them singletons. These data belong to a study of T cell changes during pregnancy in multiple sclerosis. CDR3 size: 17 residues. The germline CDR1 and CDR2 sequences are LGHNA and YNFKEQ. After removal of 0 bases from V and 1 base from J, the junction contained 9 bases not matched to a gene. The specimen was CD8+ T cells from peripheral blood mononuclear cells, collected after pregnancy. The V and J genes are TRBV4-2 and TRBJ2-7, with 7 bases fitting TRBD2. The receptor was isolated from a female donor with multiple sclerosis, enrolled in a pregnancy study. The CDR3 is CASSQEYGGRGSYEQYF. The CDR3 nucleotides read TGTGCCAGCAGCCAAGAGTACGGCGGGAGAGGATCCTACGAGCAGTACTTC.